This TCR beta chain stems from a study of low-dose radiotherapy and immunotherapy resistance in tumors. The wider study: Aspirin 300 mg was given orally each day for four cycles from cycle 1 day 1.

Germline CDR1 and CDR2: SGDLS and YYNGEE. This CDR3 is built from 17 residues. V lost 3 bases and J lost 4, with 22 bases in between. TRAV- and TRBV-specific primers were used for first-strand cDNA, which covered alpha and beta chains. Over roughly 19 PCR cycles, TCRs were amplified from a constant-region primer and V-primer adapter. MiXCR was run by TCRdb on the reads, yielding one entry per CDR3 protein. There are roughly 16,000 distinct CDR3 sequences in the sample; 70% to 80% occur only once, and 5.5% to 6% lies in the top ten. This clonotype appeared a few times. The chain recombines TRBV9 with TRBJ1-2, with D maybe TRBD1 (5 bases). The source of this sequence is a human donor with advanced metastatic prostate, ovarian, gallbladder or colorectal cancer (not recorded which). This table probably holds off-target reads from a library built for another chain. CDR3 sequence reads: CASSAGLPGTATYGYTF. In nucleotides, the CDR3 is TGTGCCAGCAGCGCGGGACTACCGGGGACGGCCACCTATGGCTACACCTTC. The whole variable domain, filled in from reference TRBV9 and TRBJ1-2, reads DSGVTQTPKHLITATGQRVTLRCSPRSGDLSVYWYQQSLDQGLQFLIQYYNGEERAKGNILERFSAQQFPDLHSELNLSSLELGDSALYFCASSAGLPGTATYGYTFGSGTRLTVV.